Each of the 13 T cell receptor beta chains below was sequenced from the same sample in a study of cytotoxic CD8 clonotypes in ibrutinib-treated CLL. Here immunoSEQ multiplex PCR was the method, and the copy in TCRdb shows in-frame clones only, minus some. The profile shows some 15,000 clones, around 64% of them singletons. The sequences come from PBMCs, collected before ibrutinib treatment. Receptor source: a human donor with chronic lymphocytic leukemia.

Comment on this clone: This likely reflects a read error, since a far larger clone is one base away. The chain links TRBV5-6 to TRBJ2-3; 9 positions agree with TRBD2. From germline, CDR1 is SGHDT and CDR2 YYEEEE. There are 16 residues in the CDR3. The CDR3 region is CARSYLGRGGSDTQYF. CDR3 nucleotide sequence: TGTGCCCGCAGCTACCTTGGGCGGGGGGGTTCCGATACGCAGTATTTT.

This clone was seen only a few times. The rearrangement links TRBV19 to TRBJ1-4; D remains unclear. Germline-derived CDR1 and CDR2 are LNHDA and SQIVND (reference sequence). Trimming shortened V by 2 bases and J by 4 bases, and 8 bases separated the two germline ends. The CDR3 is 14 amino acids. CDR3: CASSIWQSNEKLFF. For the CDR3, the DNA is TGTGCCAGTAGTATATGGCAGAGTAATGAAAAACTGTTTTTT.

The chain has TRBV27 and TRBJ1-6; D unresolved. Per germline, CDR1 MNHEY and CDR2 SMNVEV (reference sequence). This CDR3 has 13 residues. V lost 4 bases, J lost 9 bases, and 10 bases lay in between. The DNA for the CDR3 is TGTGCCAGCAGTTACCGGGGTACTTCACCCCTCCACTTT. Amino acid sequence: CASSYRGTSPLHF.

This clone is deemed large. The V gene is TRBV25-1, the J gene TRBJ1-2, with a weak D call TRBD1 (6 bases). Germline V lookup: CDR1 MGHDK, CDR2 SYGVNS. V gave up 2 bases and J gave up 4 bases, with 14 bases separating them. The CDR3 consists of 15 residues. The CDR3 DNA follows: TGTGCCAGCAGTGAAACAGGGAGGGTAGGCTATGGCTACACCTTC. Translated: CASSETGRVGYGYTF.

The chain joins TRBV2 to TRBJ2-7; D ambiguous. Trimming pared 3 bases from V and 1 base from J, leaving 10 bases between. Germline loops: CDR1 SNHLY, CDR2 FYNNEI. This CDR3 is built from 14 residues. CDR3 loop: CASSDTFDSYEQYF. CDR3 DNA sequence: TGTGCCAGCAGTGACACATTCGATTCCTACGAGCAGTACTTC.

This clone was detected once. V and J are TRBV2 and TRBJ1-6; a possible D gene is TRBD1 (5 bases). The V gene lost 3 bases and the J gene lost 3 bases, with 9 bases spanning the gap. Germline V CDR1 and CDR2: SNHLY, FYNNEI. This CDR3 spans 15 amino acids. The CDR3 DNA reads as TGTGCCAGCAGTGAGATCCAGGGCTATAATTCACCCCTCCACTTT. Translating it yields CASSEIQGYNSPLHF.

This clone was seen only a few times. The gene calls are TRBV21-1 and TRBJ1-2; TRBD1 is the table's D call, not checked against the DNA. TRBV21-1 is an annotated pseudogene. The CDR3 has 14 residues. The CDR3 reads CASSKAPGDYGYTF. CDR3 in DNA: TGTGCCAGCAGCAAAGCCCCAGGGGACTATGGCTACACCTTC.

The chain has TRBV5-4 and TRBJ2-5; 11 bases are shared with TRBD1. Germline V gives CDR1 SGHNT, CDR2 YYREEE (reference sequence). V shed 4 bases, J shed 5 bases, and the junction held 13 bases outside the gene matches. The CDR3 runs to 17 residues. The CDR3 sequence is CASSPQTGTGGMETQYF. DNA for the CDR3: TGTGCCAGCAGCCCACAAACCGGGACAGGGGGTATGGAGACCCAGTACTTC.

The V gene is TRBV13, the J gene TRBJ1-1; 8 nucleotides line up with TRBD1. CDR1 is PRHDT and CDR2 is FYEKMQ in the germline V gene (reference sequence). This CDR3 has 15 amino acids. V lost 4 bases to trimming and J lost 3 bases; unmatched junction nucleotides: 7. The CDR3 reads CASSSARGRDTEAFF. The CDR3 coding sequence is TGTGCCAGCAGCTCAGCCAGGGGGCGGGACACTGAAGCTTTCTTT.

The chain carries TRBV15 and TRBJ2-2, with TRBD2 identical over 10 bases. The CDR3 totals 16 residues. V lost 0 bases to trimming and J lost 3 bases; unmatched junction nucleotides: 1. Germline loops: CDR1 LNHNV, CDR2 YYDKDF (reference sequence). Here the CDR3 DNA reads TGTGCCACCAGCAGAGAACTAGCGGGGCACACCGGGGAGCTGTTTTTT. Encoded protein: CATSRELAGHTGELFF.

This clone has only a few counts. The gene calls are TRBV10-1 and TRBJ2-7, with D tentatively TRBD1 or TRBD2 (5 bases each). V lost 5 bases, J lost 2 bases, and 19 bases lay in between. Germline CDR1 is WNHNN and CDR2 is SYGVQD (reference sequence). CDR3 length equals 16 residues. The CDR3, as DNA: TGCGCCAGCAGTTTTGACAGCCTAGGGAGAGCCTACGAGCAGTACTTC. Translation gives CASSFDSLGRAYEQYF.

This clone is a singleton in its sample. The chain uses TRBV15 and TRBJ2-1; 8 bases are a match to TRBD1. The V gene's germline CDR1 is LNHNV and CDR2 YYDKDF (reference sequence). The CDR3 has 16 residues. V lost 3 bases, J lost 3 bases, and 7 bases stayed unmatched. The DNA for the CDR3 is TGTGCCACCAGCAGGCGGACAGGGATATTCTACAATGAGCAGTTCTTC. Amino acids: CATSRRTGIFYNEQFF.

This clone was counted only a few times. One junction end disagrees with the germline gene, perhaps due to a read error. CDR3: CASSLGAGPAYNEQFF. CDR3 bases: TGTGCCAGCAGTTTAGGCGCGGGACCCGCTTACAATGAGCAGTTCTTC. The V gene is TRBV11-2, the J gene TRBJ2-1; TRBD2 might be the D (6 bases). The V gene's germline CDR1 is SGHAT and CDR2 FQNNGV. This CDR3 spans 16 amino acids.